A few counts support the clone carrying this TCR beta chain. The antigen is not known. The authors built bulk TCR libraries by previously described methods with listed TCR primers. One entry per CDR3 protein, called by TCRdb with MiXCR from the PCR reads. Of approximately 500,000 distinct CDR3 sequences listed, around a fifth are singletons. Sorting defined naive CD8 T cells as CD8+CD4-CCR7+CD45RA+. This sample stems from a study of molecular identifiers for immune sequencing clone quantification. General observations from the study: Effector cells had over 99% of their molecules in clones above 20 RNA copies, while naive cells had under 1%. Reports indicate spiked Jurkat TCR RNA from one cell could be found among about 1.1 million naive cells.

Trimming took 0 bases from V and 4 from J; bases not matched to a gene: 12. Germline CDR1 LNHNV, CDR2 YYDKDF (reference sequence). This CDR3 has 18 residues. The chain uses TRBV15 and TRBJ2-7; 10 nucleotides agree with TRBD1. This receptor was identified in a human donor in good health. Some libraries in this study had Jurkat cell RNA spiked in. Input material: naive CD8+ T cells from blood, with Jurkat cell RNA spiked in. Subset denoted: FACS-sorted CD8+CD4-CCR7+CD45RA+ naive T cells. CDR3 sequence: CATSRDLWGTGDDYEQYF. In nucleotides, the CDR3 is TGTGCCACCAGCAGAGATCTATGGGGGACAGGGGACGATTACGAGCAGTACTTC.